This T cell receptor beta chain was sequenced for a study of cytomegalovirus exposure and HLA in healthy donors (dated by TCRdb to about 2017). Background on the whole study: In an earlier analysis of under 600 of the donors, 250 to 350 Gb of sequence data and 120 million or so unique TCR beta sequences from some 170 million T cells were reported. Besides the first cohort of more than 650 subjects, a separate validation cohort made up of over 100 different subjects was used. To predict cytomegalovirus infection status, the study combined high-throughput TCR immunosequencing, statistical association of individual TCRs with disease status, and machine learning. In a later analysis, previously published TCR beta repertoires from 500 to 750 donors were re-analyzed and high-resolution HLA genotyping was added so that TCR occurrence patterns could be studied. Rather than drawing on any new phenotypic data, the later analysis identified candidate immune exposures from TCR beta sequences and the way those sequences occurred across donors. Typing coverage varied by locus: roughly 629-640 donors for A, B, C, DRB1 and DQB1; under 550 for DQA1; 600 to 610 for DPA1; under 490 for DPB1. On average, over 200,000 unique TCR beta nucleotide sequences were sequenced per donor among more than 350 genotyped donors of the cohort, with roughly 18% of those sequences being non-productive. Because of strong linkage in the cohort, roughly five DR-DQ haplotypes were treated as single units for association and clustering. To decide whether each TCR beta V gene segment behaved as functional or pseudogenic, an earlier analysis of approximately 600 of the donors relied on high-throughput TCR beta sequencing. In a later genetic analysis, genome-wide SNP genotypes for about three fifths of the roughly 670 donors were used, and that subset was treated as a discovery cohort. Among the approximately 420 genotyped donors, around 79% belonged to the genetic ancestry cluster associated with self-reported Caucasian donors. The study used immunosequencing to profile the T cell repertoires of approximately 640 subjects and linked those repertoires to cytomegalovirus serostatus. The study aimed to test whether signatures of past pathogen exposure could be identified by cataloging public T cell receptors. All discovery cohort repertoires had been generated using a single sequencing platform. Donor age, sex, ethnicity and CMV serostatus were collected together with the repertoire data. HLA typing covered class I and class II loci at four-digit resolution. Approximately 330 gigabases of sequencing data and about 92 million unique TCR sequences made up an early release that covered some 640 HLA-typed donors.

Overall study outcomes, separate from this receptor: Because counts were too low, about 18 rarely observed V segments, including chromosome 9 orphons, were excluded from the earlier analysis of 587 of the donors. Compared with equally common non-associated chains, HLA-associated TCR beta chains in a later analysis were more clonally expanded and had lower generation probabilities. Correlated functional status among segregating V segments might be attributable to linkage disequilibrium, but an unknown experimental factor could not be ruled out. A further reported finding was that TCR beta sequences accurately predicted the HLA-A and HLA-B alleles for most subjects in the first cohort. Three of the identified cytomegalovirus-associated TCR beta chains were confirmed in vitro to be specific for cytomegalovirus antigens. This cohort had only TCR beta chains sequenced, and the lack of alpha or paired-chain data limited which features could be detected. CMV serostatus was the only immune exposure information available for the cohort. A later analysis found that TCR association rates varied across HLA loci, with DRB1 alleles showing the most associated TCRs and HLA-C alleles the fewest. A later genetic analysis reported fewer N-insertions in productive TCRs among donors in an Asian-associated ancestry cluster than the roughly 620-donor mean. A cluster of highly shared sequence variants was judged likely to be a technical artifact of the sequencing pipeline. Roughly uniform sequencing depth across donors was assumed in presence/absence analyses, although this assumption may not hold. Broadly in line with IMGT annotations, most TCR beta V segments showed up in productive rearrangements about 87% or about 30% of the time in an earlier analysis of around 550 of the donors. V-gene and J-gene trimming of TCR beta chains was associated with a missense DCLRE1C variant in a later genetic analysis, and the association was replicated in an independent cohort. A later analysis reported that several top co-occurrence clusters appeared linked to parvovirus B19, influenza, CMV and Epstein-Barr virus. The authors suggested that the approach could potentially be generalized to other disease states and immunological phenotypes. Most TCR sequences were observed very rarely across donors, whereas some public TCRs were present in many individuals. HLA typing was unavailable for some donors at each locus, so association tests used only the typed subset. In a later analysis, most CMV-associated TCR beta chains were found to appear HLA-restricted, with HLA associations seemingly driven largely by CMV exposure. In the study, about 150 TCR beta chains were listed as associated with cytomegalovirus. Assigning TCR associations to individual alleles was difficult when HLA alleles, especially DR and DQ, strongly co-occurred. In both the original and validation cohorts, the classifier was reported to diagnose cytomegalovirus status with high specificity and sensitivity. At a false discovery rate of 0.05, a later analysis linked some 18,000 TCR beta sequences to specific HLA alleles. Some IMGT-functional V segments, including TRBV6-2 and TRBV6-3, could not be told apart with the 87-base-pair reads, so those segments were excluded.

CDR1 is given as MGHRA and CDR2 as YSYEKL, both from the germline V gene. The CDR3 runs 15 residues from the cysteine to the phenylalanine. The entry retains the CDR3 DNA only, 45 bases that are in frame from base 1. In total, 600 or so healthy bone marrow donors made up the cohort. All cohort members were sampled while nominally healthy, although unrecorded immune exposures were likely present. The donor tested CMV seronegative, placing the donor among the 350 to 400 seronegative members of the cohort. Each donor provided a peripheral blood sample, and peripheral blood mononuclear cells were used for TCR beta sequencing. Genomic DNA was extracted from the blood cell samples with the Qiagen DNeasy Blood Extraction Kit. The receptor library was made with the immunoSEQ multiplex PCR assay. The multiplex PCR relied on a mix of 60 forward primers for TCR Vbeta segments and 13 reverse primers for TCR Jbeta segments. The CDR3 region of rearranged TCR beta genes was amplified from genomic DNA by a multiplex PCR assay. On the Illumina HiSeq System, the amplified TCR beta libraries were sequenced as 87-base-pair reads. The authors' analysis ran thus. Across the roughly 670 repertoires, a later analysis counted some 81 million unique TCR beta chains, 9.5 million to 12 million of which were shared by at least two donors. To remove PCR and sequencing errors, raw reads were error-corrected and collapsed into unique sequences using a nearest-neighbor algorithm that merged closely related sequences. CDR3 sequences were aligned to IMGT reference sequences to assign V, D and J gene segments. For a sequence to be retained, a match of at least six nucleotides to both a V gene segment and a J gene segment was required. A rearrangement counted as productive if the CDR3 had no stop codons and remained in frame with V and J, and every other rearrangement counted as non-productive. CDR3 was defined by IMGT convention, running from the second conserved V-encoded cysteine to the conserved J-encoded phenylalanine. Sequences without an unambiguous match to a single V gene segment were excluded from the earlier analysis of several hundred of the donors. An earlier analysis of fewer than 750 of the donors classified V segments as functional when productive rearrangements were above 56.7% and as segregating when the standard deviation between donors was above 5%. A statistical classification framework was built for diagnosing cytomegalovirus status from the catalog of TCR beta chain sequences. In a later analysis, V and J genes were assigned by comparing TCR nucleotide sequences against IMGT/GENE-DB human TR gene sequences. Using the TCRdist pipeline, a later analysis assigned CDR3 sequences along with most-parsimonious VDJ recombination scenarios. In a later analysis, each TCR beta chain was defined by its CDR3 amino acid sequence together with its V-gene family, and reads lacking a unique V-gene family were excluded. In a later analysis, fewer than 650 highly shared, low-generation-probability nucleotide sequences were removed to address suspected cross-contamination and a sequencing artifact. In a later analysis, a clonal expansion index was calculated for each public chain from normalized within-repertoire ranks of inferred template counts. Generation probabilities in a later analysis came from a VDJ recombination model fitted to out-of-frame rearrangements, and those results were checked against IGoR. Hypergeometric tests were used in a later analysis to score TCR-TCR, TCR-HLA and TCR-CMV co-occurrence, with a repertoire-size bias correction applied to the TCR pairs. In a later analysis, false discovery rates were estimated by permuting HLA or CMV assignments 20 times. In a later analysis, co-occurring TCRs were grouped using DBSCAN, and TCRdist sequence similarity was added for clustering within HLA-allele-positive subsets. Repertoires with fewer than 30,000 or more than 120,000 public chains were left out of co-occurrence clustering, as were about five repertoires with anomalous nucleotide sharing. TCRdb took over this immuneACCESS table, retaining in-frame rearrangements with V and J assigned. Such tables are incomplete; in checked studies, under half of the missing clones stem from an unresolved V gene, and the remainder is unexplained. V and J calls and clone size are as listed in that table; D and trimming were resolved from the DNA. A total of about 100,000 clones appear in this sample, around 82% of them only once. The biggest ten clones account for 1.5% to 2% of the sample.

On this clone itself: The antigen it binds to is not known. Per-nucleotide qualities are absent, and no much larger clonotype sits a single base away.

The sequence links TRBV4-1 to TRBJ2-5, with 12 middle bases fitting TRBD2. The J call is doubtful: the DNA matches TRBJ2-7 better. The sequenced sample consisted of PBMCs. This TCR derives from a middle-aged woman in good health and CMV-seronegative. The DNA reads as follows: TGCGCCAGCAGCCAAGAGACTAGCGGGAGCTACGAGCAGTACTTC. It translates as CASSQETSGSYEQYF.